This paragraph reports one T cell receptor beta chain. Germline V CDR1 and CDR2: LGHNA, YNFKEQ. With 0 bases clipped from V and 7 bases from J, the junction kept 7 bases outside the gene matches. The length of the CDR3 is 17 residues. The sample belongs to a study of radiotherapy plus CTLA-4 blockade in lung cancer. The table came from immunoSEQ multiplex PCR; TCRdb's copy has only in-frame clones and leaves some out. Of about 85,000 clones listed, about 86% are singletons. This TCR was sampled from a human donor with non-small cell lung cancer who had a partial response to radiotherapy plus ipilimumab. The source was peripheral blood, collected from a patient treated with radiotherapy plus ipilimumab. This chain links TRBV4-2 with TRBJ2-7, with TRBD2 matching over 15 bases. The CDR3 spells CASSQDRGLAGGGEQYF. The CDR3 coding sequence is TGTGCCAGCAGCCAAGACAGGGGACTAGCGGGAGGTGGGGAGCAGTACTTC.